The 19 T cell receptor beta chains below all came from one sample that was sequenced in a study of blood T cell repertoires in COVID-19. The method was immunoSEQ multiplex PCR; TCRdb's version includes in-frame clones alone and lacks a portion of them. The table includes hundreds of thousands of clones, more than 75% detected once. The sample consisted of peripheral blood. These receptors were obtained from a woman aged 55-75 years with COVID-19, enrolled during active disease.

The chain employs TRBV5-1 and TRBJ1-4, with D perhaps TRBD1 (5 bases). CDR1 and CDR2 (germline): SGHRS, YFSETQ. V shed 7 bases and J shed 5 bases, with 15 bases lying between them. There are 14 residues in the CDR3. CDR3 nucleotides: TGCGCCAGCGGGGGAGGACGGAGGAATGAAAAACTGTTTTTT. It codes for CASGGGRRNEKLFF.

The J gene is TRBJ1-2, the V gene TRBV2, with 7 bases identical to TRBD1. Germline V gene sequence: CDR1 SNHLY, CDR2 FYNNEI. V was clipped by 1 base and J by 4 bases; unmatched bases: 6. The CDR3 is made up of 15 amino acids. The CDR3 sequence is CASSEVPQGGYGYTF. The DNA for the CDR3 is TGTGCCAGCAGTGAAGTCCCGCAGGGGGGCTATGGCTACACCTTC.

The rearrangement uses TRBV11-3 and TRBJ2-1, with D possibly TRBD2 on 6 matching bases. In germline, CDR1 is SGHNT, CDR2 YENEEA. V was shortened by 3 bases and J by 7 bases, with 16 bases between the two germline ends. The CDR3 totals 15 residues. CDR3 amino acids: CASSFRSGGLNEQFF. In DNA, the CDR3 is TGTGCCAGCAGCTTCCGTTCCGGAGGGTTGAATGAGCAGTTCTTC. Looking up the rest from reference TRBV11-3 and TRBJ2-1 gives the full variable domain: EAGVVQSPRYKIIEKKQPVAFWCNPISGHNTLYWYLQNLGQGPELLIRYENEEAVDDSQLPKDRFSAERLKGVDSTLKIQPAELGDSAVYLCASSFRSGGLNEQFFGPGTRLTVL.

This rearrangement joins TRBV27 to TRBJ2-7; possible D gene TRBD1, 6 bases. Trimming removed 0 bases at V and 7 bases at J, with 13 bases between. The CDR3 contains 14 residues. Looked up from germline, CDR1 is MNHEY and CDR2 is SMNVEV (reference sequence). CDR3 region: CASSLSGTFGEQYF. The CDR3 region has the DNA TGTGCCAGCAGTTTATCGGGGACATTTGGTGAGCAGTACTTC.

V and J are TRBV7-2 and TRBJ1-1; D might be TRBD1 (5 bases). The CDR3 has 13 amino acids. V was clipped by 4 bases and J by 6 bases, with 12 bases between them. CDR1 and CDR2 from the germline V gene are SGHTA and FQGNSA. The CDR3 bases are TGTGCCAGCAGCTCTCAGGGTCTCCCTGAAGCTTTCTTT. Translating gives CASSSQGLPEAFF.

The chain's CDR3 is CAISEWGTSGTDTQYF. CDR3 DNA sequence: TGTGCCATCAGTGAATGGGGGACTAGCGGCACAGATACGCAGTATTTT. The V and J genes are TRBV10-3 and TRBJ2-3; 10 nucleotides agree with TRBD2. There are 16 residues in the CDR3. Losses at the gene ends were 3 bases for V and 1 base for J; bases not matched to a gene: 4. Germline CDR1 and CDR2: ENHRY and SYGVKD.

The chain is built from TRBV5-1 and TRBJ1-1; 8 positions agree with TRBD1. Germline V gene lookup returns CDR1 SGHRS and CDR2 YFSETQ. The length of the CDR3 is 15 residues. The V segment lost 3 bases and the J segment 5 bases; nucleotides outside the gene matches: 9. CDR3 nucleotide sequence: TGCGCCAGCAGCTCCTTGACAGGGGTTGGGACTGAAGCTTTCTTT. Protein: CASSSLTGVGTEAFF.

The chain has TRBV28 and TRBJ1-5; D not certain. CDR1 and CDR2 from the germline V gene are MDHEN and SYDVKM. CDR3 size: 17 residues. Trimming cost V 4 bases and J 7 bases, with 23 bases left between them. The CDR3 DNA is TGTGCCAGCAGTTCGAGGTTCTCTAAAGTGTCAGACCAGCCCCAGCATTTT. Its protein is CASSSRFSKVSDQPQHF. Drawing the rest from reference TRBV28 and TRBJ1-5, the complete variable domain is DVKVTQSSRYLVKRTGEKVFLECVQDMDHENMFWYRQDPGLGLRLIYFSYDVKMKEKGDIPEGYSVSREKKERFSLILESASTNQTSMYLCASSSRFSKVSDQPQHFGDGTRLSIL.

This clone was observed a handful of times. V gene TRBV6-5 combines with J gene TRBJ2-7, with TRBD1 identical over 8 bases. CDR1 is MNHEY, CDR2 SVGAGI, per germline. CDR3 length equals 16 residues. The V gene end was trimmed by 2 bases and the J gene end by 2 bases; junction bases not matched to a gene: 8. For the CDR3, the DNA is TGTGCCAGCAGTTACGAACCGACAGGGGCGACCTACGAGCAGTACTTC. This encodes CASSYEPTGATYEQYF.

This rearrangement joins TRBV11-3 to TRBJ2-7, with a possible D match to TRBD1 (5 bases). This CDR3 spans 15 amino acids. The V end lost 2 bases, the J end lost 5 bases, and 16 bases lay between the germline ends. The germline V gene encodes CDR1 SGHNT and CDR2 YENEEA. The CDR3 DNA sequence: TGTGCCAGCAGCTTAACCCCCACATCGACAGACGAGCAGTACTTC. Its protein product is CASSLTPTSTDEQYF.

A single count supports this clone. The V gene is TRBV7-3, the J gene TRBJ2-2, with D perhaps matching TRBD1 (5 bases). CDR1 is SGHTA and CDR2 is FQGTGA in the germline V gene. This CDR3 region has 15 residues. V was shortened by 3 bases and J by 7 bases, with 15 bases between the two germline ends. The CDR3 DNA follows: TGTGCCAGCAGCTTTCAATCCAGGGTGGGCGGGGAGCTGTTTTTT. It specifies CASSFQSRVGGELFF. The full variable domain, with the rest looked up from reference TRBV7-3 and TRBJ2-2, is GAGVSQTPSNKVTEKGKYVELRCDPISGHTALYWYRQSLGQGPEFLIYFQGTGAADDSGLPNDRFFAVRPEGSVSTLKIQRTERGDSAVYLCASSFQSRVGGELFFGEGSRLTVL.

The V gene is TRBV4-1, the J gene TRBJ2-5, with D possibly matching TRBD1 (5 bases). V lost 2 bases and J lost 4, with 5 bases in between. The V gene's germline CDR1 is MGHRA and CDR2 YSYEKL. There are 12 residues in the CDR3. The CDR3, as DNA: TGCGCCAGCAGCCAACAGGGAGAGACCCAGTACTTC. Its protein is CASSQQGETQYF.

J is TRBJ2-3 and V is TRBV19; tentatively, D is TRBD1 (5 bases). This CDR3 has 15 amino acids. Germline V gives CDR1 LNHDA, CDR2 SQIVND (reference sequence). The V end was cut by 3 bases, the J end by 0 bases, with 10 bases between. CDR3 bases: TGTGCCAGTAGTATCTCTACAGGCAGCACAGATACGCAGTATTTT. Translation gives CASSISTGSTDTQYF. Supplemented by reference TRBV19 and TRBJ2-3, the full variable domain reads DGGITQSPKYLFRKEGQNVTLSCEQNLNHDAMYWYRQDPGQGLRLIYYSQIVNDFQKGDIAEGYSVSREKKESFPLTVTSAQKNPTAFYLCASSISTGSTDTQYFGPGTRLTVL.

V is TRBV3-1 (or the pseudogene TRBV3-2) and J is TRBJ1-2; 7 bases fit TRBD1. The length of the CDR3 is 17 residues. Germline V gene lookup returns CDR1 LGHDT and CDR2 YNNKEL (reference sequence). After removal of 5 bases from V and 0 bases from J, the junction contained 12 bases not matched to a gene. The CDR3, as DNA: TGTGCCAGCAGCAGGGGGGACAGCGACTATTCTAACTATGGCTACACCTTC. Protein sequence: CASSRGDSDYSNYGYTF.

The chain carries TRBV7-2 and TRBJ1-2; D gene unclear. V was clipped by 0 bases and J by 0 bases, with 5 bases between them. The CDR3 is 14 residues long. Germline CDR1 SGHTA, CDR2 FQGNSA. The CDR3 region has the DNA TGTGCCAGCAGCTTAGCACTGACTAACTATGGCTACACCTTC. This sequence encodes CASSLALTNYGYTF.

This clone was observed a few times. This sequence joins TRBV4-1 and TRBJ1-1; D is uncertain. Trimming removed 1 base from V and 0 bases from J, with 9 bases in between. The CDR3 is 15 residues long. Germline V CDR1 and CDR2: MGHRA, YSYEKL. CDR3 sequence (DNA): TGCGCCAGCAGCCAAGGATCGACTCTGAACACTGAAGCTTTCTTT. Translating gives CASSQGSTLNTEAFF.

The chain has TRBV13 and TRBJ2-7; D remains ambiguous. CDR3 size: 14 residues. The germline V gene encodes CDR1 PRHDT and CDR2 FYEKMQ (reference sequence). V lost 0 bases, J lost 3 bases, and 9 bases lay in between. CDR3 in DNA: TGTGCCAGCAGCTTAGGCAGGAATAACTACGAGCAGTACTTC. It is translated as CASSLGRNNYEQYF.

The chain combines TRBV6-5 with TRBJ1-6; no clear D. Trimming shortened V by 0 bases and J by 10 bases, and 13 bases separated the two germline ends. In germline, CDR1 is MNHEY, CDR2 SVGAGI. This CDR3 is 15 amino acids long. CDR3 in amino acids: CASSYSRANGSPLHF. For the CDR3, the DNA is TGTGCCAGCAGTTACTCGAGGGCAAATGGATCACCCCTCCACTTT.

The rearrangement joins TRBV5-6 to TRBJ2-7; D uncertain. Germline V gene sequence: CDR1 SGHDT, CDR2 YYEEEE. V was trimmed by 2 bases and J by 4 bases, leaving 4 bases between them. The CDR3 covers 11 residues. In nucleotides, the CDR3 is TGTGCCAGCAGCTTACAATACGAGCAGTACTTC. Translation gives CASSLQYEQYF.